In its sample, the clone carrying this T cell receptor beta chain was seen many times. Its specificity is unknown. TCRdb ran MiXCR on the 5' RACE reads and lists one entry per CDR3 protein. This sample has about 22,000 distinct CDR3 sequences, with 2.8% found just once. The V and J ends lost 5 bases and 4 bases respectively, with 11 bases between them. This CDR3 has 13 amino acids. Germline V gene sequence: CDR1 SGHTA, CDR2 FQGNSA. The data stem from a study of spatial heterogeneity in lung cancer. Overall study: A unique TCR and UMI combination showed up more than ten times in raw reads, on average.

Stated time point: sample taken at primary tumor resection. General study results and limits: Tumor mutation count correlated with how many alpha and beta TCRs expanded intratumorally.

The sample was lung tumor tissue, taken at surgery. The TCR sequence derives from a male donor with early-stage non-small cell lung cancer. The V call is TRBV7-2, the J call TRBJ1-2; D may be TRBD1 (6 bases). DNA for the CDR3: TGTGCCAGCAGCAAGGGGGAATCCTATGGCTACACCTTC. It codes for CASSKGESYGYTF.